This TCR beta chain derives from a study of beta chain features in type 1 diabetes. The overall study: All samples combined gave just under 110 million sorted cells for examination.

Investigators reverse transcribed all isolated RNA, so they sequenced expressed TCRB transcripts. Sequencing used immunoSEQ multiplex PCR; TCRdb keeps in-frame clones, though not all of them. This table holds about 700,000 clones, around an eighth found once. With regard to this clone: Its antigen is unidentified.

Germline CDR1 is SQVTM and CDR2 is ANQGSEA. The CDR3 runs 12 residues. V shed 3 bases and J shed 4 bases, with 8 bases lying between them. Overall study results and limits: Equally in patients and controls, shorter templates might have been favored by PCR. Among all four CD4+ subsets, Type 1 diabetes patients had TCRB CDR3s that were moderately but significantly shorter. At VDJ recombination sites, type 1 diabetes patients had fewer insertions and more deleted nucleotides.

The source is a man aged 18 to 29 with type 1 diabetes. The sample taken for sequencing was naive CD4+ T cells from blood. V and J are TRBV29-1 and TRBJ2-3; no definite D call. CDR3 residues: CSVEVVADTQYF. In nucleotides, the CDR3 is TGCAGCGTTGAGGTAGTTGCAGATACGCAGTATTTT.